Below, one T cell receptor beta chain is given with its context. Its specificity is unknown. V lost 1 base and J lost 0, with 13 bases in between. In germline, CDR1 is LGHNA, CDR2 YSLEER. The CDR3 consists of 17 residues. This sample is drawn from a study of T cells in tuberculosis. Overall study results and limits: Smaller alpha distances in active tuberculosis partly reflected shorter CDR3-alpha lengths. Cases with active tuberculosis were adults, while controls were adolescents.

Clones were sequenced by immunoSEQ multiplex PCR, and TCRdb holds only the in-frame ones, with some missing. Here the sample spans around 43,000 clones, 95% being singletons. Each donor contributed about 100,000 T cells on average, unsorted. The chain combines TRBV4-3 with TRBJ1-5, with D possibly being TRBD1 (6 bases). The sample was PBMCs. The TCR was taken from a donor between 10 and 35 years old with latent tuberculosis or without tuberculosis infection. CDR3 sequence: CASSQVRGGDSNQPQHF. CDR3 DNA: TGCGCCAGCAGCCAAGTGCGGGGGGGCGATAGCAATCAGCCCCAGCATTTT.